The 19 T cell receptor beta chains in this list originate from one sample, sequenced in a study of T-cell memory formation after mild COVID-19. MiXCR was run by TCRdb on the 5' RACE reads, yielding one entry per CDR3 protein. The sample lists some 270,000 distinct CDR3 sequences; 15% were seen once. The sample was PBMCs or a T cell subset sorted from them (not recorded which). These receptor sequences come from an adult woman who had mild COVID-19 (a few samples of this study predate the infection). Cell type and time point are not known.

The count of this clonotype is one. The chain is built from TRBV6-6 and TRBJ1-1, with 8 bases that match TRBD1. V was pared by 7 bases and J by 6 bases, with 7 bases of the junction left unmatched. Germline values: CDR1 MNHNY, CDR2 SVGAGI (reference sequence). This CDR3 region has 13 residues. The CDR3 region has the DNA TGTGCCAGCATCCCCCAGGGGGCGGCTGAAGCTTTCTTT. This encodes CASIPQGAAEAFF.

In its sample, this clonotype was seen a few times. This sequence joins TRBV12-3 or TRBV12-4 and TRBJ1-5, with 10 bases aligning to TRBD1. The CDR3 consists of 15 residues. V lost 6 bases, J lost 6 bases, and 8 bases stayed unmatched. In DNA form, the CDR3 reads TGTGCCAGCAGGGCTGGACAGGGGGAGGGTCAGCCCCAGCATTTT. Its translation is CASRAGQGEGQPQHF.

This clonotype was counted a few times. The chain links TRBV24-1 to TRBJ1-1, with a weak D call TRBD1 (5 bases). Germline V gene data show CDR1 as KGHDR and CDR2 as SFDVKD. Trimming removed 8 bases from V and 5 bases from J, with 8 bases in between. There are 11 residues in the CDR3. CDR3 residues: CATKQGTEAFF. CDR3 sequence (DNA): TGTGCCACCAAGCAGGGAACTGAAGCTTTCTTT.

This clonotype was detected only a few times. The chain carries TRBV6-5 and TRBJ2-1, with TRBD2 identical over 10 bases. The V gene's germline CDR1 is MNHEY and CDR2 SVGAGI. The CDR3 has 16 amino acids. V trimming: 6 bases; J trimming: 7 bases; junction bases outside the gene matches: 12. CDR3 amino acids: CASSLSLAGNENEQFF. CDR3 DNA: TGTGCCAGCAGCCTATCACTAGCGGGAAACGAAAATGAGCAGTTCTTC.

J is TRBJ2-1 and V is TRBV28, with D maybe TRBD2 (5 bases). Trimming shortened V by 1 base and J by 7 bases, and 11 bases separated the two germline ends. The CDR3 loop spans 14 amino acids. Looked up from germline, CDR1 is MDHEN and CDR2 is SYDVKM. CDR3 loop: CASSLSPGWNEQFF. The DNA of the CDR3 is TGTGCCAGCAGTTTATCCCCGGGGTGGAATGAGCAGTTCTTC.

The chain recombines TRBV5-1 with TRBJ2-5; no reliable D call. The V end lost 4 bases, the J end lost 1 base, and 17 bases lay between the germline ends. Germline V gene data show CDR1 as SGHRS and CDR2 as YFSETQ. CDR3 length equals 16 residues. In DNA form, the CDR3 reads TGCGCCAGCAGCCACCCCCCCGGGCCCCCCCAAGAGACCCAGTACTTC. This codes for CASSHPPGPPQETQYF.

The V and J genes are TRBV7-8 and TRBJ1-4; a possible D gene is TRBD1 (6 bases). Germline CDR1 and CDR2: SGHVS and FQNEAQ. V was shortened by 6 bases and J by 5 bases, with 13 bases between the two germline ends. The CDR3 loop spans 14 amino acids. In DNA, the CDR3 is TGTGCCAGCAGGCTAGACAGGCTGAATGAAAAACTGTTTTTT. Translated: CASRLDRLNEKLFF.

The V call is TRBV5-6, the J call TRBJ2-5; the D gene is possibly TRBD2 (5 bases). The germline V and J ends were trimmed by 1 base and 5 bases, with 15 bases remaining between them. Looked up from germline, CDR1 is SGHDT and CDR2 is YYEEEE. The CDR3 loop spans 15 amino acids. CDR3 loop: CASSLQRSSDETQYF. The CDR3 nucleotides are TGTGCCAGCAGCTTGCAGCGGAGTAGTGACGAGACCCAGTACTTC.

This clonotype has more than one count but fewer than ten. CDR3 protein: CASSLPTGGDETQYF. The CDR3 DNA reads TGTGCCAGCAGCCTGCCGACAGGGGGCGACGAGACCCAGTACTTC. The J gene is TRBJ2-5, the V gene TRBV5-6, with 10 positions matching TRBD1. Germline V gives CDR1 SGHDT, CDR2 YYEEEE. The CDR3 has 15 residues. V shed 4 bases and J 5 bases; nucleotides not matched to a gene: 8. The variable domain in full, completed from reference TRBV5-6 and TRBJ2-5, reads DAGVTQSPTHLIKTRGQQVTLRCSPKSGHDTVSWYQQALGQGPQFIFQYYEEEERQRGNFPDRFSGHQFPNYSSELNVNALLLGDSALYLCASSLPTGGDETQYFGPGTRLLVL.

This clonotype occurred a few times. This chain connects TRBV7-2 to TRBJ2-3; the D is unclear. Germline V gene data show CDR1 as SGHTA and CDR2 as FQGNSA. V was shortened by 3 bases and J by 0 bases, with 4 bases between the two germline ends. There are 13 residues in the CDR3. Here the CDR3 DNA reads TGTGCCAGCAGCTTTCCCAGCACAGATACGCAGTATTTT. Translation: CASSFPSTDTQYF.

This clonotype showed up just a few times. The V call is TRBV24-1, the J call TRBJ2-5; TRBD1 is a possible D gene (5 bases). Trimming took 0 bases from V and 2 from J, leaving 9 bases between them. Germline CDR1 is KGHDR and CDR2 is SFDVKD. This CDR3 is 15 amino acids long. The CDR3 spells CATSDLGAGQETQYF. The DNA of the CDR3 is TGTGCCACCAGTGATTTGGGAGCAGGGCAAGAGACCCAGTACTTC.

This clonotype was recorded many times. The chain has TRBV20-1 and TRBJ2-5; tentative D call: TRBD2 (6 bases). The CDR3 is 12 amino acids. Trimming stripped 6 bases from V and 3 bases from J, with 11 bases between. Looked up from germline, CDR1 is DFQATT and CDR2 is SNEGSKA (reference sequence). The CDR3 region is CSAPRGKETQYF. CDR3 bases: TGCAGTGCGCCACGGGGGAAAGAGACCCAGTACTTC.

This clonotype has only a few counts. This chain connects TRBV5-6 to TRBJ2-3; D not certain. The germline CDR1 and CDR2 sequences are SGHDT and YYEEEE. Between the trimmed V and J ends, which lost 2 bases and 0 bases, there was a span of 13 bases. The CDR3 totals 16 residues. CDR3: CASSFGVSFSTDTQYF. The DNA of the CDR3 is TGTGCCAGCAGCTTCGGAGTTTCTTTTAGCACAGATACGCAGTATTTT.

This clonotype has ten or more counts. This sequence joins TRBV12-3 or TRBV12-4 and TRBJ2-5; TRBD1 aligns across 9 bases. Trimming took 6 bases from V and 2 from J; bases not matched to a gene: 7. The CDR3 sequence is 15 residues long. The CDR3 nucleotides read TGTGCCAGCAGCAAGGGACAGGGCATTCAAGAGACCCAGTACTTC. Protein: CASSKGQGIQETQYF.

This clonotype was seen repeatedly, ten times or more. The rearrangement joins TRBV5-1 to TRBJ2-1; D gene uncertain. Per germline, CDR1 SGHRS and CDR2 YFSETQ. The CDR3 is made up of 16 amino acids. With 3 bases removed from V and 3 bases from J, the gap between germline ends came to 16 bases. CDR3 nucleotide sequence: TGCGCCAGCAGCTCCGAATTAACACCGCGCTACAATGAGCAGTTCTTC. Protein product: CASSSELTPRYNEQFF.

This clonotype was found a few times. V and J are TRBV7-2 and TRBJ1-5, with a possible D match to TRBD1 (5 bases). The CDR3 totals 14 residues. V was trimmed by 6 bases and J by 7 bases, leaving 16 bases between them. Germline CDR1 reads SGHTA; CDR2 reads FQGNSA. The CDR3 DNA reads TGTGCCAGCAGTCTGAACGCAGGGACGCAGCCCCAGCATTTT. Translation: CASSLNAGTQPQHF.

This clonotype was found a few times. The chain uses TRBV7-9 and TRBJ2-2; D remains unclear. The V end was cut by 2 bases, the J end by 3 bases, with 13 bases between. Germline values: CDR1 SEHNR, CDR2 FQNEAQ (reference sequence). This CDR3 contains 16 residues. This CDR3 is CASSLSWPKDTGELFF. CDR3 nucleotides: TGTGCCAGCAGCTTATCTTGGCCCAAAGACACCGGGGAGCTGTTTTTT. The full variable domain, its missing parts supplied by reference TRBV7-9 and TRBJ2-2, is DTGVSQNPRHKITKRGQNVTFRCDPISEHNRLYWYRQTLGQGPEFLTYFQNEAQLEKSRLLSDRFSAERPKGSFSTLEIQRTEQGDSAMYLCASSLSWPKDTGELFFGEGSRLTVL.

The V gene is TRBV4-3, the J gene TRBJ2-7; D possibly corresponds to TRBD2 (6 bases). CDR3 length: 15 residues. CDR1 LGHNA and CDR2 YSLEER come from the germline V gene. Trimming removed 0 bases from V and 5 bases from J, with 14 bases in between. CDR3 DNA sequence: TGCGCCAGCAGCCAAGAAGGAGGGGCTAGCCACGAGCAGTACTTC. This translates into CASSQEGGASHEQYF.

The table lists this clonotype with a few counts. This rearrangement joins TRBV20-1 to TRBJ2-1; D remains ambiguous. There are 11 residues in the CDR3. V lost 3 bases and J 7 bases, leaving 7 bases between the germline ends. Germline lookup yields CDR1 DFQATT and CDR2 SNEGSKA (reference sequence). The CDR3 loop is CSARMLNEQFF. CDR3 DNA: TGCAGTGCTAGGATGTTAAATGAGCAGTTCTTC.